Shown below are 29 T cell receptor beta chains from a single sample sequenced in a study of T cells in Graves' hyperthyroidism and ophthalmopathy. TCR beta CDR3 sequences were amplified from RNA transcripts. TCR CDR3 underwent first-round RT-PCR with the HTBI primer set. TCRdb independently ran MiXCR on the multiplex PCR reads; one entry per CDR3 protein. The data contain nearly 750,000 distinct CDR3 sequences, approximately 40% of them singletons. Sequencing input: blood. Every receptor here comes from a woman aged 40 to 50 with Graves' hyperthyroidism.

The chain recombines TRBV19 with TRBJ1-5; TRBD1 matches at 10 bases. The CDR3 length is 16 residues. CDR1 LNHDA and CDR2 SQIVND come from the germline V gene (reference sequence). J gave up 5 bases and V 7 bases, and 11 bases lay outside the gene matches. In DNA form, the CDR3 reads TGTGCCAGTATTTCCGGGACAGGGGAGTGGGATCAGCCCCAGCATTTT. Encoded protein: CASISGTGEWDQPQHF.

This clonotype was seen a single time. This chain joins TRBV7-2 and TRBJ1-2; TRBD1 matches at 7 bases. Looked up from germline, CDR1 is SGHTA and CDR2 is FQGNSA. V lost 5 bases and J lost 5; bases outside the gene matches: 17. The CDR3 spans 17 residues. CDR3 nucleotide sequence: TGTGCCAGCAGCCAAGATTCGGGACAGCATACAAATTATGGCTACACCTTC. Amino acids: CASSQDSGQHTNYGYTF.

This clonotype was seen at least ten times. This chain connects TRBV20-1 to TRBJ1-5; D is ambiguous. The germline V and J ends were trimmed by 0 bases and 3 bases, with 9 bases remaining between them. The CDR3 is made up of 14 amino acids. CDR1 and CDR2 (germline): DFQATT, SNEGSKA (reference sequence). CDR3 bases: TGCAGTGCTAGAGATTATAGGGCCAATCAGCCCCAGCATTTT. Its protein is CSARDYRANQPQHF.

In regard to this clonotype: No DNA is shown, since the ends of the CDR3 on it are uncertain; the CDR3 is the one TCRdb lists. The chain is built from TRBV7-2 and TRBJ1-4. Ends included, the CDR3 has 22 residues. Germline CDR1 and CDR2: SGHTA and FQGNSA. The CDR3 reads CASSFYICSARPAGPPNEKLFF.

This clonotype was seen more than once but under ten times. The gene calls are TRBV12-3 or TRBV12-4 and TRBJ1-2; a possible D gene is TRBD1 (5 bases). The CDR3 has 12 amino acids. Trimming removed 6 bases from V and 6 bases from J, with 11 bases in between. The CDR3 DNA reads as TGTGCCAGCAGACGTTGGGGGGATGGCTACACCTTC. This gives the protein CASRRWGDGYTF.

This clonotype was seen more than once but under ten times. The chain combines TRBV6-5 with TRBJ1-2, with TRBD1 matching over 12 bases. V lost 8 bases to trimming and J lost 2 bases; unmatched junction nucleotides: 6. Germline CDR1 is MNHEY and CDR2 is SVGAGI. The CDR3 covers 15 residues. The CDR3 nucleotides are TGTGCCAGCTCGGGGACAGGGGGCCTGAACTATGGCTACACCTTC. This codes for CASSGTGGLNYGYTF.

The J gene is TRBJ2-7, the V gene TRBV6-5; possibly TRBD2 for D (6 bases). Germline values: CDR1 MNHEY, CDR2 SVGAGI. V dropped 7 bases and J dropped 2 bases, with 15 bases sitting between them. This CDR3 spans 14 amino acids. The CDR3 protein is CASTYGEDTYEQYF. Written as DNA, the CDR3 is TGTGCCAGCACCTACGGGGAGGATACCTACGAGCAGTACTTC.

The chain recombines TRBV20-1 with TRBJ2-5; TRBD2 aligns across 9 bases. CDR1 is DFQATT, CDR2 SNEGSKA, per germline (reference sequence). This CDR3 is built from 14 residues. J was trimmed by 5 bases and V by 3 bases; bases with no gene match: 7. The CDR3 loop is CSASERGAWETQYF. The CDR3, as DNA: TGCAGTGCTAGTGAGCGGGGGGCGTGGGAGACCCAGTACTTC.

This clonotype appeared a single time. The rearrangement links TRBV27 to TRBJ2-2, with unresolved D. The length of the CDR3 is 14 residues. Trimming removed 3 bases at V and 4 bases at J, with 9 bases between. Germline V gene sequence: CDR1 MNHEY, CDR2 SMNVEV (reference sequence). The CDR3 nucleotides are TGTGCCAGCAGTTTCTCTGCCGGCACCGGGGAGCTGTTTTTT. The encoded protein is CASSFSAGTGELFF.

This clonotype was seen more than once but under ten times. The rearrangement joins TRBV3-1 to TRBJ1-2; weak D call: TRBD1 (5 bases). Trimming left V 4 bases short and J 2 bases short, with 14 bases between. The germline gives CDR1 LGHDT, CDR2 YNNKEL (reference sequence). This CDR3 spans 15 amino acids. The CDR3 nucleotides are TGTGCCAGCAGCCGACTGCACGGGGGGAACTATGGCTACACCTTC. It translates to CASSRLHGGNYGYTF.

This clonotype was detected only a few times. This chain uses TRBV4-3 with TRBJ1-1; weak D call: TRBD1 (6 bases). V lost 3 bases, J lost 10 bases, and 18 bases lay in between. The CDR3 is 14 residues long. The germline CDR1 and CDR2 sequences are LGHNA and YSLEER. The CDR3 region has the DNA TGCGCCAGCAGCCACCCGATCTACAGGGATGGAGCTTTCTTT. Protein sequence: CASSHPIYRDGAFF.

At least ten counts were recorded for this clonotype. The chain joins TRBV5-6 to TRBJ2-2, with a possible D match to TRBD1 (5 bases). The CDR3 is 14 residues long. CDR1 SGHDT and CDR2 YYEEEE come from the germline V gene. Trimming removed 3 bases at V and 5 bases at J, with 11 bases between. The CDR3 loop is CASSWGRVTGELFF. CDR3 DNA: TGTGCCAGCAGCTGGGGCAGGGTAACCGGGGAGCTGTTTTTT.

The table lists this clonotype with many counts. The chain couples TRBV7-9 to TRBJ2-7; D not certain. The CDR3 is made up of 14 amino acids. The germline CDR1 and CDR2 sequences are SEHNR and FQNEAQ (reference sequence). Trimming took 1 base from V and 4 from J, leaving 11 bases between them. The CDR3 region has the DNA TGTGCCAGCAGCTTAGAACACCTCCAATACGAGCAGTACTTC. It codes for CASSLEHLQYEQYF. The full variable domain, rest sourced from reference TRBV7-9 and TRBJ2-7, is DTGVSQNPRHKITKRGQNVTFRCDPISEHNRLYWYRQTLGQGPEFLTYFQNEAQLEKSRLLSDRFSAERPKGSFSTLEIQRTEQGDSAMYLCASSLEHLQYEQYFGPGTRLTVT.

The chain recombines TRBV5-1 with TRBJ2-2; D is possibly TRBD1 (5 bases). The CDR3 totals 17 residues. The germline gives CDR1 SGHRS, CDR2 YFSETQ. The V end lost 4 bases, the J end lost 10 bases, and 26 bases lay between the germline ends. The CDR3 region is CASSPTPGLAGLEELFF. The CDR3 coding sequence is TGCGCCAGCAGCCCGACCCCCGGGCTCGCAGGGCTTGAGGAGCTGTTTTTT.

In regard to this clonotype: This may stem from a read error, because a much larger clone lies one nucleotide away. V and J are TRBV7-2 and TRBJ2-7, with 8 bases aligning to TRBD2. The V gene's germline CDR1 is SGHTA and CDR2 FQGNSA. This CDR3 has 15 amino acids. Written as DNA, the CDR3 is TGTGCCAGCAGTCGTCAACAGCGGGGGACCTACGAGCGGTACTTC. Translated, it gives CASSRQQRGTYERYF.

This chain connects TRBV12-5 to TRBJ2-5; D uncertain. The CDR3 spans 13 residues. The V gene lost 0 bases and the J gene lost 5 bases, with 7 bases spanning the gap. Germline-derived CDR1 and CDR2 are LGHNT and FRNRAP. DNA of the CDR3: TGTGCTAGTGGTTTGGTTGGGCGGGAGACCCAGTACTTC. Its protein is CASGLVGRETQYF. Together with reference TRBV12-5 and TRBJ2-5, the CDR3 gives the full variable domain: DARVTQTPRHKVTEMGQEVTMRCQPILGHNTVFWYRQTMMQGLELLAYFRNRAPLDDSGMPKDRFSAEMPDATLATLKIQPSEPRDSAVYFCASGLVGRETQYFGPGTRLLVL.

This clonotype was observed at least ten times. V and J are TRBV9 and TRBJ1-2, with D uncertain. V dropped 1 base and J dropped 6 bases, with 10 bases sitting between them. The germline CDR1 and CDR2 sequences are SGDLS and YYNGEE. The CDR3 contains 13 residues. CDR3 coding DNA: TGTGCCAGCAGCGTATTTGGAGGGAATGGCTACACCTTC. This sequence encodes CASSVFGGNGYTF.

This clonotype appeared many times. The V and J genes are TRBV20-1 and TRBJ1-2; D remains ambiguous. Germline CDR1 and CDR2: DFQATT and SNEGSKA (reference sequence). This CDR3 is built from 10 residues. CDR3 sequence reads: CRVSTDGYTF. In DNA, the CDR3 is TGCAGGGTATCAACGGATGGCTACACCTTC.

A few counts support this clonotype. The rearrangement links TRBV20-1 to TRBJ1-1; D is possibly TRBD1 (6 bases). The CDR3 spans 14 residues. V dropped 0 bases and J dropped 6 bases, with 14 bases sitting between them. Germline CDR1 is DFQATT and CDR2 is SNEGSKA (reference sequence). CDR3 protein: CSARDWGLDPEAFF. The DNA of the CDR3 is TGCAGTGCTAGAGATTGGGGGCTTGACCCTGAAGCTTTCTTT.

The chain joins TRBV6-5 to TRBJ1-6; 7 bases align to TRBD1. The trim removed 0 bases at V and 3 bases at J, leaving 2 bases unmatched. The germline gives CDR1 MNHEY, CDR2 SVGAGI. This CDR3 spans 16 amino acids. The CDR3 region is CASSYSGTVYNSPLHF. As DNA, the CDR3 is TGTGCCAGCAGTTACTCCGGGACAGTCTATAATTCACCCCTCCACTTT.

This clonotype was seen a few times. As DNA, the CDR3 is TGTGCCAGCAGACAATTGGGGTGGTCGGCAGATACGCAGTATTTT. Translating gives CASRQLGWSADTQYF. The rearrangement joins TRBV13 to TRBJ2-3; D gene uncertain. The CDR3 is made up of 15 amino acids. Germline CDR1 is PRHDT and CDR2 is FYEKMQ (reference sequence). The V gene lost 6 bases and the J gene lost 4 bases, with 17 bases spanning the gap. Variable domain in full (rest from reference TRBV13 and TRBJ2-3): AAGVIQSPRHLIKEKRETATLKCYPIPRHDTVYWYQQGPGQDPQFLISFYEKMQSDKGSIPDRFSAQQFSDYHSELNMSSLELGDSALYFCASRQLGWSADTQYFGPGTRLTVL.

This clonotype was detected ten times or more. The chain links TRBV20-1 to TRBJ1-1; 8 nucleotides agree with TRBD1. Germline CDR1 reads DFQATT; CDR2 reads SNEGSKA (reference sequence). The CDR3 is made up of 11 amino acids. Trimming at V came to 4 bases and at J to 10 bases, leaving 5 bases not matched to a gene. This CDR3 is CSAILQGVAFF. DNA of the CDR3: TGCAGTGCTATACTACAGGGGGTAGCTTTCTTT.

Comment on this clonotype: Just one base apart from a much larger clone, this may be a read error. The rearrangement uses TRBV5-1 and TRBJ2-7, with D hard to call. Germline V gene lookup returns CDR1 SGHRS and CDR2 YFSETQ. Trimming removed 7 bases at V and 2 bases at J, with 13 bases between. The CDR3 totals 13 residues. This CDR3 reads CASGPMLAYEQYF. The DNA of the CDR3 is TGCGCCAGCGGCCCGATGTTAGCCTACGAGCAGTACTTC.

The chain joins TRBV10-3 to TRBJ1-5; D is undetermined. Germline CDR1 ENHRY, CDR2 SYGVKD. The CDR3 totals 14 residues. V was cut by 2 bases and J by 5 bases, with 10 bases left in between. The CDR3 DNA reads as TGTGCCATCAGTGAGGCGCGGCGGGATCAGCCCCAGCATTTT. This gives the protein CAISEARRDQPQHF.

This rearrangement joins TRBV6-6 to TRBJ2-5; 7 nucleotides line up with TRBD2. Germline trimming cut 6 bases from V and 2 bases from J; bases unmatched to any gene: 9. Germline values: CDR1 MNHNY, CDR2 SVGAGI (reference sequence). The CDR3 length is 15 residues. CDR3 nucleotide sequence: TGTGCCAGCAGCCGCCCAGCGGGATATCAAGAGACCCAGTACTTC. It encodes CASSRPAGYQETQYF.

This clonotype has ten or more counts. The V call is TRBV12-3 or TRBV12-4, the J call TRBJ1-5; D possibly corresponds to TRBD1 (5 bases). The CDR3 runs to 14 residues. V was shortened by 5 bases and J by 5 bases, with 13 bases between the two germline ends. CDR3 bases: TGTGCCAGCAGTCCTCAAATGGGGGATCAGCCCCAGCATTTT. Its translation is CASSPQMGDQPQHF.

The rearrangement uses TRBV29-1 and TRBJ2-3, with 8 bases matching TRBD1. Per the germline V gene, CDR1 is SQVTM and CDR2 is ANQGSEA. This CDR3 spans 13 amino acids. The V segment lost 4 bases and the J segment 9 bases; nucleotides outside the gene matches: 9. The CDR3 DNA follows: TGCAGCGTTGCACAGGGGGGAGCGAGAACGCAGTATTTT. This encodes CSVAQGGARTQYF.

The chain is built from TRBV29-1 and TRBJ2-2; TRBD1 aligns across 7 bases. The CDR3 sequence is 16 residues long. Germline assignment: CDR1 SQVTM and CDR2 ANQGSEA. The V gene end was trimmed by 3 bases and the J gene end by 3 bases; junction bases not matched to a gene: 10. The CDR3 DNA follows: TGCAGCGTTGACGACGGGGACAGTTCGTACACCGGGGAGCTGTTTTTT. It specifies CSVDDGDSSYTGELFF.

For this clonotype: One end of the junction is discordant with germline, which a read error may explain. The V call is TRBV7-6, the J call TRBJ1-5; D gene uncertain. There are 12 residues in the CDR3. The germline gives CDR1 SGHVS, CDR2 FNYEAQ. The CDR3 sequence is CTSSWNNQPQHF. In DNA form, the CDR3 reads TGTACCAGCAGCTGGAATAATCAGCCCCAGCATTTT.